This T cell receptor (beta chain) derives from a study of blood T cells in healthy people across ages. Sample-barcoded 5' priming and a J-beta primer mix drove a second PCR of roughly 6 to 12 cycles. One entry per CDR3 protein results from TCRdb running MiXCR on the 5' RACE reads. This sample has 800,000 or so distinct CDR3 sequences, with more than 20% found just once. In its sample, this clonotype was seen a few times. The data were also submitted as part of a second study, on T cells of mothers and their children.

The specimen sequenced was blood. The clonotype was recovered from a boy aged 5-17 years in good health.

The CDR3 loop is CASSRGQGISETQYF. The CDR3 DNA sequence: TGTGCCAGCAGCAGGGGACAGGGGATTTCAGAGACCCAGTACTTC. The chain links TRBV7-2 to TRBJ2-5; TRBD1 matches 10 bases. Trimming cost V 5 bases and J 4 bases; bases outside gene matches: 7. The CDR3 spans 15 residues. Looked up from germline, CDR1 is SGHTA and CDR2 is FQGNSA. The full variable domain, its missing parts supplied by reference TRBV7-2 and TRBJ2-5, is GAGVSQSPSNKVTEKGKDVELRCDPISGHTALYWYRQSLGQGLEFLIYFQGNSAPDKSGLPSDRFSAERTGGSVSTLTIQRTQQEDSAVYLCASSRGQGISETQYFGPGTRLLVL.